A selection of T cell receptor beta chains follows, all from one sample in a study of T cell changes during pregnancy in multiple sclerosis. The assay was immunoSEQ multiplex PCR, and TCRdb's table has in-frame clones only and misses some. The sample has under 95,000 clones, 85% to 95% seen once. The specimen was peripheral blood, collected after pregnancy. These receptors all stem from a female donor with multiple sclerosis, enrolled in a pregnancy study. CDR3s include the opening cysteine and the closing phenylalanine or tryptophan. The order of the fields is V gene, J gene, D gene, clone size, CDR3 DNA, CDR3 protein. D genes are given only for firm matches. Where a row states a size, it is once, few, many or the class of an expanded clone; other rows omit it.

TRBV27	TRBJ1-3	NA	NA	TGTGCCAGCAGTCCAGGGGCCGCAGGAAACACCATATATTTT	CASSPGAAGNTIYF
TRBV16	TRBJ1-1	NA	NA	TGTGCCAGCAGACCCAGAACGGGGGGCACTGAAGCTTTCTTT	CASRPRTGGTEAFF
TRBV5-1	TRBJ1-5	NA	NA	TGCGCCAGCAGCCCGGCAGGTAGCAATCAGCCCCAGCATTTT	CASSPAGSNQPQHF
TRBV5-1	TRBJ2-2	NA	NA	TGCGCCAGCAGCTTGGATCTCACCGGGGAGCTGTTTTTT	CASSLDLTGELFF
TRBV14	TRBJ2-5	TRBD1	NA	TGTGCCAGCAGCCAAGCTGCGACAGGGGTAGAGACCCAGTACTTC	CASSQAATGVETQYF
TRBV5-5	TRBJ1-2	NA	NA	TGTGCCAGCAGCTTGGGCGGCAGCGGCTACACCTTC	CASSLGGSGYTF
TRBV7-9	TRBJ1-5	TRBD1	NA	TGTGCCAGCAGCTGGGACAGGGGGCAGCCCCAGCATTTT	CASSWDRGQPQHF
TRBV7-9	TRBJ1-1	NA	NA	TGTGCCAGCAGCTTAGTTGACAGGAACACTGAAGCTTTCTTT	CASSLVDRNTEAFF
TRBV7-2	TRBJ1-1	TRBD1	NA	TGTGCCAGCAGCCCAGTGCCCCGGGACAGGGGAGAAGCTTTCTTT	CASSPVPRDRGEAFF
TRBV6-5	TRBJ2-7	NA	NA	TGTGCCAGCAGACGGGACACCGGACCCTTGGAGCAGTACTTC	CASRRDTGPLEQYF
TRBV18	TRBJ1-6	TRBD1	NA	TGTGCCAGCTCACCCATCAGGCCCCAGGGGGCAAGCTCCTATAATTCACCCCTCCACTTT	CASSPIRPQGASSYNSPLHF
TRBV13	TRBJ2-1	TRBD2	NA	TGTGCCAGCAGCTTCTATCTAGCGGGAGGGCCATACAATGAGCAGTTCTTC	CASSFYLAGGPYNEQFF
TRBV19	TRBJ1-5	NA	NA	TGTGCCAGTAGTATAGTAGGGGGTAGCGGCAATCAGCCCCAGCATTTT	CASSIVGGSGNQPQHF
TRBV7-2	TRBJ2-7	TRBD2	few	TGTGCCAGCAGCCCTGGGACTAGCGGGAAACTTCACGAGCAGTACTTC	CASSPGTSGKLHEQYF
TRBV5-1	TRBJ1-1	NA	NA	TGCGCCAGCAGCTCCCGCGGAGACAACACTGAAGCTTTCTTT	CASSSRGDNTEAFF
TRBV29-1	TRBJ2-3	TRBD1	once	TGCAGCGTCCCTGTAGGGGGCGGCACAGATACGCAGTATTTT	CSVPVGGGTDTQYF
TRBV2	TRBJ1-1	NA	NA	TGTGCCAGCAGCGTAATATTGAACACTGAAGCTTTCTTT	CASSVILNTEAFF
TRBV7-8	TRBJ1-3	NA	once	TGTGCCAGCAGCTTAGTTAGCGGAAACACCATATATTTT	CASSLVSGNTIYF
TRBV4-2	TRBJ1-4	NA	NA	TGTGCCAGCAGCCAAATCGTTAGCCCAGGGCAGGAAAAACTGTTTTTT	CASSQIVSPGQEKLFF
TRBV6-6	TRBJ1-4	NA	NA	TGTGCCAGCAGTTACTCTAACCGGGACTTTAACGAAAAACTGTTTTTT	CASSYSNRDFNEKLFF
TRBV5-6	TRBJ1-1	NA	NA	TGTGCCAGCAGCCCGTGGCCAGCGGACACTGAAGCTTTCTTT	CASSPWPADTEAFF
TRBV27	TRBJ2-3	TRBD2	NA	TGTGCCAGCAGTTTATCCCCGCGACTAGCCAGCACAGATACGCAGTATTTT	CASSLSPRLASTDTQYF
TRBV7-7	TRBJ2-3	NA	once	TGTGCCAGCAGCTTAGTTATCGGAGATACGCAGTATTTT	CASSLVIGDTQYF
TRBV5-1	TRBJ2-1	TRBD2	NA	TGCGCCAGCAGCTCACTAGCGGGAGTTCTTGATGAGCAGTTCTTC	CASSSLAGVLDEQFF
TRBV5-4	TRBJ2-3	NA	NA	TGTGCCAGCAGCTTGCTTACCGGAGCTAGCACAGATACGCAGTATTTT	CASSLLTGASTDTQYF
TRBV5-1	TRBJ1-1	NA	once	TGCGCCAGCAGCTTGGCGGGAGACGAAGCTTTCTTT	CASSLAGDEAFF
TRBV14	TRBJ2-7	TRBD1	NA	TGTGCCAGCAGCCAGGGGACAGGGAGATGGAGGTCTTACGAGCAGTACTTC	CASSQGTGRWRSYEQYF
TRBV30	TRBJ2-7	NA	NA	TGTGCCTGGAGTGTAACAGGGACCTACGAGCAGTACTTC	CAWSVTGTYEQYF
TRBV7-2	TRBJ1-2	TRBD1	NA	TGTGCCAGCAGCTTAGCCGGGACAGGGTATGGCTACACCTTC	CASSLAGTGYGYTF
TRBV4-3	TRBJ1-6	NA	NA	TGCGCCAGCAGCCAACGGACTTTGGATAATTCACCCCTCCACTTT	CASSQRTLDNSPLHF
TRBV30	TRBJ1-5	TRBD1	once	TGTGCCTGGGGACAGGGGGGCGGCAATCAGCCCCAGCATTTT	CAWGQGGGNQPQHF
TRBV25-1	TRBJ2-7	NA	NA	TGTGCCAGCAGTGCGACAGATAGCTCCTACGAGCAGTACTTC	CASSATDSSYEQYF
TRBV30	TRBJ1-2	TRBD1	NA	TGTGCCTGGAGAGAGACAGGGGGCAGTGGCTACACCTTC	CAWRETGGSGYTF
TRBV6-1	TRBJ2-2	TRBD1	NA	TGTGCCAGCAGTGAAGGGGGTAGTAGAGGGGGCAAAACCGGGGAGCTGTTTTTT	CASSEGGSRGGKTGELFF
TRBV18	TRBJ1-5	TRBD1	NA	TGTGCCAGCTCACCCGGCAGGGGGAATAGCAATCAGCCCCAGCATTTT	CASSPGRGNSNQPQHF
TRBV30	TRBJ1-3	NA	NA	TGTGCCTGGAGTGAAGCGGGACAAACGGGAAACACCATATATTTT	CAWSEAGQTGNTIYF
TRBV15	TRBJ2-7	TRBD2	NA	TGTGCCACCAGCGTTGAGGTAGCGGGAATCCCCTACGAGCAGTACTTC	CATSVEVAGIPYEQYF
TRBV18	TRBJ2-7	NA	NA	TGTGCCAGCTCACCAGGGGTTTGGGAGGAGCAGTACTTC	CASSPGVWEEQYF
TRBV6-6	TRBJ1-5	TRBD1	NA	TGTGCCAGCAGCCTACCGGGACAGGCGGGTCAGCCCCAGCATTTT	CASSLPGQAGQPQHF
TRBV10-3	TRBJ2-2	TRBD2	NA	TGTGCCATCAGTGGGCGGGGGGAAAACACCGGGGAGCTGTTTTTT	CAISGRGENTGELFF
TRBV11-2	TRBJ1-1	TRBD1	once	TGTGCCAGCAGGGACGGGACAGGAGTGAACACTGAAGCTTTCTTT	CASRDGTGVNTEAFF
TRBV6-1	TRBJ2-7	NA	NA	TGTGCCAGCAGTGAAATCGGAGGGAATACCTACGAGCAGTACTTC	CASSEIGGNTYEQYF
TRBV6-5	TRBJ2-5	NA	NA	TGTGCCAGCAGTTACTCTTGGACAGATACCCAAGAGACCCAGTACTTC	CASSYSWTDTQETQYF
TRBV7-6	TRBJ2-2	TRBD2	NA	TGTGCCAGCAGCTTAGGAAGCGGGGGGTCGGTCACCGGGGAGCTGTTTTTT	CASSLGSGGSVTGELFF
TRBV5-1	TRBJ1-2	TRBD1	NA	TGCGCCAGCAGAAGGACAGGGAAGAGCGTTAACTATGGCTACACCTTC	CASRRTGKSVNYGYTF
TRBV10-3	TRBJ1-2	TRBD1	NA	TGTGCCATCAGTGACAACAGACAGGGAAACTATGGCTACACCTTC	CAISDNRQGNYGYTF